These T cell receptor beta chains were read from a single sample in a study of T cell repertoires in cytomegalovirus infection. MiXCR, applied by TCRdb to the reads, yields one record per CDR3 protein. In the table there are roughly 720,000 distinct CDR3 sequences, 35% to 40% of which are singletons. Material for sequencing was PBMCs. These receptors all come from a human donor in good health (CMV status not recorded). Some clones in this sample may be carry-over from other donors' samples. The CDR3 runs from the conserved cysteine through the conserved F or W. The D gene is left open where the match is weak. Size tells how often a clone was seen (once, few, many) or the class of an expanded clone, and some rows leave it out.

-,TRBJ1-4,TRBV6-5,-,CASSLLGPPTSEKLFF,TGTGCCAGCAGTTTACTCGGGCCACCAACCAGTGAAAAACTGTTTTTT
many,TRBJ2-3,TRBV7-2,TRBD2,CASSLLTSGFTDTQYF,TGTGCCAGCAGCTTACTGACTAGCGGATTCACAGATACGCAGTATTTT
-,TRBJ2-1,TRBV19,TRBD2,CASSISSSGNNEQFF,TGTGCCAGTAGTATATCTTCTAGCGGAAACAATGAGCAGTTCTTC
-,TRBJ1-5,TRBV12-3/TRBV12-4,TRBD1,CASSSTGAQDQPQHF,TGTGCCAGCAGTTCAACAGGGGCGCAGGATCAGCCCCAGCATTTT
-,TRBJ1-6,TRBV10-3,-,CAMRAQGLYSPLHF,TGTGCCATGAGAGCTCAGGGTTTATATTCACCCCTCCACTTT
-,TRBJ2-2,TRBV10-2,-,CASSESYYGANPMDTGELFF,TGCGCCAGCAGTGAGTCGTATTACGGGGCCAATCCAATGGACACCGGGGAGCTGTTTTTT
-,TRBJ1-5,TRBV4-1,-,CASSQAGLGGRTQPQHF,TGCGCCAGCAGCCAAGCGGGCCTCGGGGGACGCACTCAGCCCCAGCATTTT
-,TRBJ1-3,TRBV18,-,CASSQDSYGNTIYF,TGTGCCAGCTCACAGGACAGCTATGGAAACACCATATATTTT
few,TRBJ2-3,TRBV12-3/TRBV12-4,TRBD2,CASSLEASGRVTDTQYF,TGTGCCAGCAGTTTAGAGGCTAGCGGGAGGGTCACAGATACGCAGTATTTT
many,TRBJ2-7,TRBV6-2/TRBV6-3,TRBD2,CASSLAGETYEQYF,TGTGCCAGCAGCCTGGCGGGAGAGACCTACGAGCAGTACTTC
few,TRBJ2-2,TRBV20-1,-,CSAGTANTGELFF,TGCAGTGCTGGGACGGCGAACACCGGGGAGCTGTTTTTT
-,TRBJ2-7,TRBV7-4,TRBD1,CASSDNDRVPYEQYF,TGTGCCAGCAGCGATAATGACAGGGTGCCCTACGAGCAGTACTTC
many,TRBJ1-5,TRBV7-2,-,CASSSPGMSQPQHF,TGTGCCAGCAGCTCGCCAGGGATGAGTCAGCCCCAGCATTTT
-,TRBJ2-1,TRBV20-1,TRBD2,CSARDQASGLIEQFF,TGCAGTGCTAGAGATCAAGCTAGCGGGCTTATTGAGCAGTTCTTC
-,TRBJ1-2,TRBV20-1,TRBD1,CSARDGQGRGYTF,TGCAGTGCTAGAGATGGACAGGGAAGAGGCTACACCTTC
-,TRBJ2-7,TRBV27,-,CASSLSPGTEQYF,TGTGCCAGCAGTTTATCGCCCGGGACAGAGCAGTACTTC
few,TRBJ1-5,TRBV5-6,-,CASSLEGNQRPQHF,TGTGCCAGCAGCTTGGAGGGGAATCAGCGGCCCCAGCATTTT
many,TRBJ2-7,TRBV12-3/TRBV12-4,TRBD1,CASSYLDRGPYEQYF,TGTGCCAGCAGTTATCTCGACAGGGGGCCCTACGAGCAGTACTTC
few,TRBJ2-3,TRBV6-1,TRBD1,CASSEQPGQGATDTQYF,TGTGCCAGCAGTGAGCAGCCGGGACAGGGTGCGACAGATACGCAGTATTTT